Included here is one TCR beta chain sequence, with context. Its antigen is currently unknown. The data were taken from a study of cytomegalovirus exposure and HLA in healthy donors. Findings of the study overall: The study designated 150 to 200 TCR beta chains cytomegalovirus-associated.

Some clones are missing from TCRdb's copy, which holds only in-frame ones; the method was immunoSEQ multiplex PCR. The sample shows around 200,000 clones, about 80% of them seen only once. Per the germline V gene, CDR1 is LNHNV and CDR2 is YYDKDF (reference sequence). Trimming at V came to 8 bases and at J to 2 bases, leaving 2 bases not matched to a gene. The CDR3 length is 13 residues. The source is a woman aged 18-29 years in good health and CMV-seropositive. Sample: PBMCs. The V call is TRBV15, the J call TRBJ2-3; TRBD1 matches at 9 bases. The CDR3 nucleotides are TGTGCCACCGGGACAGGGTCCACAGATACGCAGTATTTT. Protein product: CATGTGSTDTQYF.